One sample yielded the 5 T cell receptor beta chains listed below, sequenced in a study of cytomegalovirus exposure and HLA in healthy donors. The PCR made use of 60 Vbeta and 13 Jbeta primers. The assay was immunoSEQ multiplex PCR, and TCRdb's table has in-frame clones only and misses some. The data contain 35,000 to 45,000 clones, around 49% of them singletons. The sequencing input was PBMCs. Every receptor here comes from a woman aged 35 to 49 in good health and CMV-seropositive.

The CDR3 sequence: CASRAQSGGAPTDTQYF. The CDR3 DNA reads as TGCGCCAGCAGGGCTCAGAGCGGGGGGGCACCCACGGATACGCAGTATTTT. V and J are TRBV5-1 and TRBJ2-3; 10 bases are a match to TRBD2. Germline CDR1 SGHRS, CDR2 YFSETQ. Trimming removed 5 bases from V and 6 bases from J; junction bases left unmatched: 15. CDR3 length equals 17 residues.

This clone was recorded only once. The genes are TRBV6-5 and TRBJ1-2, with D maybe TRBD1 (6 bases). This CDR3 comprises 14 residues. Trimming removed 5 bases at V and 1 base at J, with 11 bases between. Germline lookup yields CDR1 MNHEY and CDR2 SVGAGI. The DNA of the CDR3 is TGTGCCAGCAGTCCGGGACACAATAACTATGGCTACACCTTC. It specifies CASSPGHNNYGYTF.

The rearrangement joins TRBV4-2 to TRBJ2-7; 13 bases map to TRBD2. Unmatched junction bases numbered 5, after V lost 0 bases and J lost 0 bases. The length of the CDR3 is 18 residues. CDR1 and CDR2 (germline): LGHNA, YNFKEQ. This CDR3 is CASSQDARLAGGSYEQYF. CDR3 coding DNA: TGTGCCAGCAGCCAAGATGCGAGACTAGCGGGGGGCTCCTACGAGCAGTACTTC.

The V call is TRBV25-1, the J call TRBJ1-2; D not certain. V shed 6 bases and J shed 3 bases, with 5 bases lying between them. Germline CDR1 reads MGHDK; CDR2 reads SYGVNS. CDR3 length: 11 residues. The chain's CDR3 is CASRADYGYTF. The CDR3 DNA follows: TGTGCCAGCAGAGCCGACTATGGCTACACCTTC.

The V and J genes are TRBV7-3 and TRBJ1-2; TRBD1 aligns across 8 bases. Germline-derived CDR1 and CDR2 are SGHTA and FQGTGA. V was pared by 4 bases and J by 8 bases, with 6 bases of the junction left unmatched. The CDR3 consists of 13 residues. This CDR3 is CASSYQDRGGYTF. CDR3 DNA: TGTGCCAGCAGCTACCAAGACAGGGGCGGCTACACCTTC.